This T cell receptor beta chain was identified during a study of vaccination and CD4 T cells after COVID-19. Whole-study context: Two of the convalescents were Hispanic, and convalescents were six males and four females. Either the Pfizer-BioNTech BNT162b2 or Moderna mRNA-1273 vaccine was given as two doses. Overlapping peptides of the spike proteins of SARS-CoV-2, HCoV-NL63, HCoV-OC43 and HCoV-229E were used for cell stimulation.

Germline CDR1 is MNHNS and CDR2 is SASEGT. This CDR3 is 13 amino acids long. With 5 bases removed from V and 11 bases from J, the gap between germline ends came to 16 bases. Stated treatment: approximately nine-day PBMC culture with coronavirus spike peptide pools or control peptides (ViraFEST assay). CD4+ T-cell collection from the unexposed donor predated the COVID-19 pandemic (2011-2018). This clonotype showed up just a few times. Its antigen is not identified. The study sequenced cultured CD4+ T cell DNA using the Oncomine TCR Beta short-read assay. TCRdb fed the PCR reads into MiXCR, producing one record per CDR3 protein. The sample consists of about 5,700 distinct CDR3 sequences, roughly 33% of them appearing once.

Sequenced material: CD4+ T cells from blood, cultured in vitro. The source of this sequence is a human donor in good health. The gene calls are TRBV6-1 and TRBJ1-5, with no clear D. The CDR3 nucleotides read TGTGCCAGCAGTCGACTGGGCGGCGTGGCCCAGCATTTT. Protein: CASSRLGGVAQHF.